This T cell receptor beta chain was recovered during a study of OX40 agonist ivuxolimab in advanced cancers. At the level of the whole study: The costimulatory receptor OX40 (CD134) was targeted by ivuxolimab, a fully human IgG2 agonistic monoclonal antibody. Intravenous ivuxolimab was administered to patients every 2 weeks at six dose levels: 0.01, 0.1, 0.3, 1.5, 3 and 10 mg/kg. Of the roughly 52 dose-escalation patients, hepatocellular carcinoma was present in roughly 19, melanoma in approximately 15, renal cell carcinoma in 9 and head and neck cancer in 9. The dose-escalation cohort was approximately 83% male with a mean age of roughly 62 years, ranging from roughly 20 to 80. Patients were allowed to have had prior anti-PD-1, anti-PD-L1 or anti-CTLA-4 therapy, and around 37% of the dose-escalation patients had previously received checkpoint inhibitors. Three dose-escalation patients achieved partial responses, one with hepatocellular carcinoma and two with cutaneous melanoma. The point of sequencing TCRbeta in the periphery was to test whether ivuxolimab changed TCR sequence diversity and drove clonal T-cell expansion. The monotherapy dose-escalation portion (N of about 50 patients) of the phase I ivuxolimab trial is reported in the paper.

General findings and caveats noted by the study authors: Low levels of normalized T-cell clonal expansion were also seen in some patients who did not respond. Partial responders in the 0.1-3.0 mg/kg groups had among the lowest normalized peripheral clonal expansion, especially among CD8+ T cells. At doses of 0.1 to 3.0 mg/kg, clonal expansion of both CD4+ and CD8+ blood T cells was observed from baseline to week 6. The antigen specificity of the clonally expanded peripheral T cells was not determined. On average, CD8+ T cells showed more expanded clones than CD4+ T cells after ivuxolimab.

For sequencing of the TCRbeta CDR3 region, genomic DNA was extracted from the sorted cells. The immunoSEQ Assay was used for sequencing of TCRbeta CDR3 regions. TCRdb obtained this table from immuneACCESS and retained in-frame rearrangements with V and J assigned. These tables miss some clones; where compared with another copy, unresolved V genes account for less than half of the shortfall, and the remainder is unexplained. The sample includes under 20,000 clones, with about 86% observed a single time. Of the sample, approximately 0.74% falls within the top ten clones. On this clone itself: No antigen is known for it. No base quality values were provided; no much bigger clone lies one nucleotide off.

The trial excluded patients who had a history of autoimmune disease or who were on systemic immunosuppression. Peripheral blood for TCR sequencing was collected from all dose cohorts at baseline, on cycle 4 day 1, and on cycle 7 day 1. Samples were obtained from an open-label, multicenter, first-in-human phase I dose-escalation trial of ivuxolimab. Adults with locally advanced or metastatic melanoma, renal cell, hepatocellular, or head and neck squamous cell carcinoma were enrolled in the trial. Before TCR sequencing, CD4+ T cells and CD8+ T cells were sorted from peripheral blood as separate populations. The CDR3, from cysteine to phenylalanine, totals 14 residues. The sequence is cut down to CDR3 DNA, 42 bases in frame from base 1. The germline V gene encodes CDR1 ENHRY and CDR2 SYGVKD. Compared with germline, V lacks 2 bases and J lacks 6 bases; bases without a gene match: 5.

The V and J segments used are TRBV10-3 and TRBJ2-7; 9 bases in the middle match TRBD1. The receptor comes from an adult with an advanced solid tumor such as melanoma, head and neck, liver or kidney cancer. Specimen: CD4+ or CD8+ T cells sorted from blood, collected in a trial of the OX40 agonist ivuxolimab. The nucleotides are TGTGCCATCAGTGAGGGGACAGGGTTGTTCGAGCAGTACTTC. Its protein reads: CAISEGTGLFEQYF.